The rows below give T cell receptor beta chains drawn from one sample of a study of regulatory T cells in long-lasting Graves disease. MiXCR, applied by TCRdb to the multiplex PCR reads, yields one record per CDR3 protein. The sample holds about 310,000 distinct CDR3 sequences, roughly a fifth seen once. The sample in question was peripheral blood mononuclear cells (PBMCs), obtained when the disease was refractory, from a patient treated with antithyroid drugs. These receptors all come from a female donor with Graves disease. CDR3s include the opening cysteine and the closing phenylalanine or tryptophan. Fields, in order: CDR3 DNA, CDR3 protein, J gene, V gene, clone size, CDR3 length, D gene. D genes are given only for firm matches. Part of the rows lack a size; the others show once, few, many or a class for expanded clones.

CDR3nt: TGTGCCTGGAGCCCTGCCAGTCGAGATGAAAAACTGTTTTTT
CDR3aa: CAWSPASRDEKLFF
j_gene: TRBJ1-4
v_gene: TRBV30
abundance: many
len: 14
d_gene: NA

CDR3nt: TGCAGTGCTAGGGCCCGGGACAGGGAGCGTAATTCACCCCTCCACTTT
CDR3aa: CSARARDRERNSPLHF
j_gene: TRBJ1-6
v_gene: TRBV20-1
abundance: NA
len: 16
d_gene: TRBD1

CDR3nt: TGTGCCAGCAGCCTGCAGGGGATCGAGCAGTACTTC
CDR3aa: CASSLQGIEQYF
j_gene: TRBJ2-7
v_gene: TRBV11-2
abundance: many
len: 12
d_gene: NA

CDR3nt: TGCAGCGCGGGACAGGAGTCCTACGAGCAGTACTTC
CDR3aa: CSAGQESYEQYF
j_gene: TRBJ2-7
v_gene: TRBV29-1
abundance: NA
len: 12
d_gene: TRBD1

CDR3nt: TGCGCCAGCAGCTTGGAGGCGGGAGGGCTCAACATTCAGTACTTC
CDR3aa: CASSLEAGGLNIQYF
j_gene: TRBJ2-4
v_gene: TRBV5-1
abundance: many
len: 15
d_gene: TRBD2

CDR3nt: TGTGCCAGCAGTTCCCGGGACCAGCGGGACCAAGAGACCCAGTACTTC
CDR3aa: CASSSRDQRDQETQYF
j_gene: TRBJ2-5
v_gene: TRBV28
abundance: NA
len: 16
d_gene: NA

CDR3nt: TGCAGTGCTAGAGACTCAGGGGTTGAAGATACGCAGTATTTT
CDR3aa: CSARDSGVEDTQYF
j_gene: TRBJ2-3
v_gene: TRBV20-1
abundance: NA
len: 14
d_gene: NA

CDR3nt: TGTGCCAGCACCCGACAGTCCACCGGGGAGCTGTTTTTT
CDR3aa: CASTRQSTGELFF
j_gene: TRBJ2-2
v_gene: TRBV11-1
abundance: NA
len: 13
d_gene: NA

CDR3nt: TGTGCCAGCAGCCAAGACAGGGACACTGAAGCTTTCTTT
CDR3aa: CASSQDRDTEAFF
j_gene: TRBJ1-1
v_gene: TRBV3-1
abundance: few
len: 13
d_gene: NA

CDR3nt: TGTGCCAGCAGCCTCGACAGATTGTATGGCTACACCTTC
CDR3aa: CASSLDRLYGYTF
j_gene: TRBJ1-2
v_gene: TRBV7-2
abundance: many
len: 13
d_gene: NA

CDR3nt: TGTGCCAGCAGCTTAGGCGACAGGGCGGAAGAGACCCAGTACTTC
CDR3aa: CASSLGDRAEETQYF
j_gene: TRBJ2-5
v_gene: TRBV7-9
abundance: NA
len: 15
d_gene: TRBD1

CDR3nt: TGTGCCAGTAGTCCTCTGGGAGGGGGGCTGAGCAATCAGCCCCAGCATTTT
CDR3aa: CASSPLGGGLSNQPQHF
j_gene: TRBJ1-5
v_gene: TRBV19
abundance: few
len: 17
d_gene: NA

CDR3nt: TGTGCCAGCACCTCGACGGCCCGCTCTGGGGCCAACGTCCTGACTTTC
CDR3aa: CASTSTARSGANVLTF
j_gene: TRBJ2-6
v_gene: TRBV19
abundance: NA
len: 16
d_gene: NA

CDR3nt: TGCGCCAGCAGTGAGGGACGGGCAGAAGGCGAGCAGTACTTC
CDR3aa: CASSEGRAEGEQYF
j_gene: TRBJ2-7
v_gene: TRBV4-3
abundance: NA
len: 14
d_gene: NA

CDR3nt: TGTGCCAGCAGCTTTCCCGCCGGGACAGGGGGTGGAGAGCAGTACTTC
CDR3aa: CASSFPAGTGGGEQYF
j_gene: TRBJ2-7
v_gene: TRBV3-1
abundance: few
len: 16
d_gene: TRBD1

CDR3nt: TGTGCCAGCAGTTTATTGGCCTCCACAGATACGCAGTATTTT
CDR3aa: CASSLLASTDTQYF
j_gene: TRBJ2-3
v_gene: TRBV28
abundance: few
len: 14
d_gene: NA

CDR3nt: TGTGCCAGCAGCCCTTCCCTAGCGGGAGGGAGCAATGAGCAGTTCTTC
CDR3aa: CASSPSLAGGSNEQFF
j_gene: TRBJ2-1
v_gene: TRBV3-1
abundance: NA
len: 16
d_gene: TRBD2

CDR3nt: TGTGCCAGCAGTGATTGGAGTCAGCCCCAGCATTTT
CDR3aa: CASSDWSQPQHF
j_gene: TRBJ1-5
v_gene: TRBV6-1
abundance: few
len: 12
d_gene: NA

CDR3nt: TGTGCCAGCAGTTTAGGGAGGAGGGGAAATACGCAGTATTTT
CDR3aa: CASSLGRRGNTQYF
j_gene: TRBJ2-3
v_gene: TRBV28
abundance: NA
len: 14
d_gene: NA

CDR3nt: TGTGCCAGCAGTTTGTCGGGAGTGGAGTACGAGCAGTACTTC
CDR3aa: CASSLSGVEYEQYF
j_gene: TRBJ2-7
v_gene: TRBV6-2/TRBV6-3
abundance: few
len: 14
d_gene: NA

CDR3nt: TGTGCCAGCAGTCCCACATGGGGGAACACTGAAGCTTTCTTT
CDR3aa: CASSPTWGNTEAFF
j_gene: TRBJ1-1
v_gene: TRBV12-3/TRBV12-4
abundance: many
len: 14
d_gene: NA

CDR3nt: TGTGCCAACCACAGGGCAGGATCCTACGAGCAGTACTTC
CDR3aa: CANHRAGSYEQYF
j_gene: TRBJ2-7
v_gene: TRBV6-2/TRBV6-3
abundance: few
len: 13
d_gene: NA